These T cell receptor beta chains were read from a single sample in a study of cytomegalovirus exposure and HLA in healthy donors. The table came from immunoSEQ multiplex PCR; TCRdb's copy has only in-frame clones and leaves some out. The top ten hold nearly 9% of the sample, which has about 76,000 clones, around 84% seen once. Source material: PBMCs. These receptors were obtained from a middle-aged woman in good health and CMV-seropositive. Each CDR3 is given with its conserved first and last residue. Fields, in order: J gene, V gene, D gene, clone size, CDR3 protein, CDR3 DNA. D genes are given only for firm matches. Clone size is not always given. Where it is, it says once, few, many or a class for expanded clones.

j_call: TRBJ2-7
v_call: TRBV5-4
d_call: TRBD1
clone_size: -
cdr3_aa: CASRRQGSDEQYF
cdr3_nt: TGTGCCAGCAGACGACAGGGGTCGGACGAGCAGTACTTC

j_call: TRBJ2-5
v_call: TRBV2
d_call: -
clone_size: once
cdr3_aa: CASSLAQTQETQYF
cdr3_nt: TGTGCCAGCAGTCTAGCGCAGACCCAAGAGACCCAGTACTTC

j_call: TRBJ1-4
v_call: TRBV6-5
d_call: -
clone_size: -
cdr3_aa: CASTATGEGKLFF
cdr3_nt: TGTGCCAGCACCGCCACCGGGGAAGGAAAACTGTTTTTT

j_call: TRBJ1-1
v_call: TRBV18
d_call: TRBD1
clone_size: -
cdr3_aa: CASSIGQGAVVGTEAFF
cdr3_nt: TGTGCCAGCTCAATCGGACAGGGGGCTGTTGTGGGCACTGAAGCTTTCTTT

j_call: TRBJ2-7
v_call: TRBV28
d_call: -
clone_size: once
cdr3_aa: CASSLGRDYEQYF
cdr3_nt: TGTGCCAGCAGTTTGGGCAGGGACTACGAGCAGTACTTC

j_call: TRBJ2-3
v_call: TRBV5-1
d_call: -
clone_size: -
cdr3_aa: CASSHSGVTDTQYF
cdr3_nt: TGCGCCAGCAGCCATTCGGGGGTGACAGATACGCAGTATTTT

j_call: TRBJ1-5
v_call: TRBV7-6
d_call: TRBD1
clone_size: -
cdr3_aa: CASSRSAGGSQPQHF
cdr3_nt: TGTGCCAGCAGCCGGAGCGCAGGGGGAAGTCAGCCCCAGCATTTT

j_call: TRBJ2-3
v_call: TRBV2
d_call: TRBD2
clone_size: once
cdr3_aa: CASSEGLAGETDTQYF
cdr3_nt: TGTGCCAGCAGTGAAGGGTTAGCGGGGGAAACAGATACGCAGTATTTT

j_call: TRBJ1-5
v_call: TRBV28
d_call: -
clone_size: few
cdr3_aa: CASSFQQPQHF
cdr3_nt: TGTGCCAGCAGTTTTCAGCAGCCCCAGCATTTT

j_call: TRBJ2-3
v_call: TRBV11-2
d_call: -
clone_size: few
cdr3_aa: CASSFNRVSDTQYF
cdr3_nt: TGTGCCAGCAGCTTCAACAGGGTCTCAGATACGCAGTATTTT

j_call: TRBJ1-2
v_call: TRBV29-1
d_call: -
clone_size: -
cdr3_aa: CSVEWTAAYGYTF
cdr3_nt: TGCAGCGTTGAATGGACAGCCGCTTATGGCTACACCTTC

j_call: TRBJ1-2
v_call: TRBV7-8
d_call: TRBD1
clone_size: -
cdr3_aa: CASSLSTGQGYTF
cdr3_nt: TGTGCCAGCAGCCTATCGACAGGGCAGGGCTACACCTTC

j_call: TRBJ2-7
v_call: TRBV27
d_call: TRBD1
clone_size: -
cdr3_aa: CASTPRGQGTYEQYF
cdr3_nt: TGTGCCAGCACCCCAAGAGGACAGGGCACCTACGAGCAGTACTTC

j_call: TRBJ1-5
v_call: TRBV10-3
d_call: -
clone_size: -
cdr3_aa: CAISEGGSQPQHF
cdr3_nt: TGTGCCATCAGTGAGGGAGGGAGTCAGCCCCAGCATTTT